The 2 T cell receptor beta chains given below trace back to one sample, sequenced in a study of T-cell memory formation after mild COVID-19. TCRdb ran MiXCR on the 5' RACE reads and lists one entry per CDR3 protein. In the table there are around 370,000 distinct CDR3 sequences, roughly 21% of which are singletons. Material for sequencing was PBMCs or a T cell subset sorted from them (not recorded which). The source is an adult woman who had mild COVID-19 (a few samples of this study predate the infection). Cell type and time point are not known.

The chain combines TRBV7-3 with TRBJ2-7, with D unclear. Germline CDR1 is SGHTA and CDR2 is FQGTGA. Trimming cost V 4 bases and J 4 bases, with 11 bases left between them. CDR3 length: 13 amino acids. The chain's CDR3 is CASSSLLGYEQYF. As DNA, the CDR3 is TGTGCCAGCAGCTCCCTGCTGGGTTACGAGCAGTACTTC.

This clonotype showed up just a few times. The V gene is TRBV6-6, the J gene TRBJ2-7; 8 nucleotides line up with TRBD2. The germline V gene encodes CDR1 MNHNY and CDR2 SVGAGI (reference sequence). V shed 8 bases and J 3 bases; nucleotides not matched to a gene: 15. The CDR3 consists of 16 residues. Written as DNA, the CDR3 is TGTGCCAGCGGCCCCTGGGCGGGAGGCTCTAACTACGAGCAGTACTTC. Its protein product is CASGPWAGGSNYEQYF.